This entry is about one TCR beta chain. This specimen comes from a study of T cells in Graves' hyperthyroidism and ophthalmopathy. Recently diagnosed hyperthyroidism of less than 2 months' duration affected patients aged 18 to 65. CDR3 length: 15 residues. The V and J ends lost 3 bases and 3 bases respectively, with 14 bases between them. The V gene's germline CDR1 is LGHDT and CDR2 YNNKEL (reference sequence). RNA transcripts were the template for amplifying TCR beta CDR3 regions. HTBI primers were the set used in a first-round RT-PCR of the TCR CDR3. A single record per CDR3 protein comes from TCRdb applying MiXCR to the multiplex PCR reads. The sample carries fewer than 550,000 distinct CDR3 sequences, around 14% recorded once.

Source material: blood. The receptor was isolated from a woman between 18 and 29 years old with Graves' hyperthyroidism. This chain connects TRBV3-1 to TRBJ1-2; a possible D gene is TRBD1 (5 bases). The CDR3 DNA reads TGTGCCAGCAGCCAGGGTAACTGGGACGACTATGGCTACACCTTC. This codes for CASSQGNWDDYGYTF.